The T cell receptor (beta chain) described here comes from a study of cytomegalovirus exposure and HLA in healthy donors. General study points: What a later analysis reportedly showed was that an Asian-associated ancestry cluster had fewer N-insertions than the approximately 720-donor mean. As confirmed in vitro, a few CMV-associated chains were specific for CMV antigens.

This cohort consisted of healthy bone marrow donors. Primers for the PCR totalled 60 Vbeta and 13 Jbeta. In the source study's methods: An analysis that came later counted around 80 million unique TCR beta chains, roughly 11 million shared. The assay was immunoSEQ multiplex PCR, and TCRdb's table has in-frame clones only and misses some. The V and J calls and clone size come from that table; D and trimming were worked out from the DNA. The table has 65,000 to 90,000 clones, about 78% seen once; the top ten hold 9% to 13%. Trimming stripped 6 bases from V and 13 bases from J, with 12 bases between. This CDR3 has 10 residues. Germline V gene data show CDR1 as MNHEY and CDR2 as SVGAGI. About this clone itself: Its antigen is currently unknown.

The origin of this receptor is a woman aged 40 to 49 in good health and CMV-seropositive. This chain joins TRBV6-5 and TRBJ1-1; D not certain. Sequenced sample: PBMCs. The CDR3, as DNA: TGTGCCAGCAGGGCAGGTACGGATTTCTTT. Protein sequence: CASRAGTDFF.